These 15 T cell receptor beta chains were all obtained from the same sample, sequenced in a study of identical twins. TCRdb called the 5' RACE reads again in MiXCR, with one record for every CDR3 protein. This table holds some 570,000 distinct CDR3 sequences, approximately 20% found once. The same data also contributed to another study, on yellow fever vaccine responses in identical twins.

The sequenced sample was CD4+ T cells sorted from blood. The receptor source for this set is a woman in her late teens or twenties in good health.

The rearrangement uses TRBV20-1 and TRBJ2-7, with TRBD1 matching 7 bases. The CDR3 runs 14 residues. The ends lost 3 bases at V and 2 bases at J; junction bases unmatched: 7. Germline CDR1 and CDR2: DFQATT and SNEGSKA (reference sequence). The CDR3 DNA reads as TGCAGTGCTAGGAAGCCACAGGGGCCCTACGAGCAGTACTTC. It codes for CSARKPQGPYEQYF.

There are a few counts of this clonotype. The CDR3: CSVGHTSGRSGELFF. As DNA, the CDR3 is TGCAGCGTTGGGCATACTAGCGGGAGAAGCGGGGAGCTGTTTTTT. The chain is built from TRBV29-1 and TRBJ2-2; TRBD2 matches at 11 bases. The V gene's germline CDR1 is SQVTM and CDR2 ANQGSEA. The V and J ends lost 4 bases and 7 bases, in that order; junction bases with no gene match: 8. The CDR3 contains 15 residues.

The rearrangement links TRBV7-9 to TRBJ2-1, with D possibly TRBD2 on 5 matching bases. CDR1 SEHNR and CDR2 FQNEAQ come from the germline V gene (reference sequence). The CDR3 is 16 amino acids. Trimming shortened V by 4 bases and J by 9 bases, and 22 bases separated the two germline ends. The CDR3 sequence: CASSSFLLAIGTEQFF. As DNA, the CDR3 is TGTGCCAGCAGCTCATTTCTTCTAGCAATTGGAACTGAGCAGTTCTTC.

This clonotype was seen more than once but under ten times. J is TRBJ2-1 and V is TRBV12-3 or TRBV12-4, with 14 bases that match TRBD2. Trimming removed 6 bases from V and 0 bases from J; junction bases left unmatched: 1. There are 16 residues in the CDR3. Here the CDR3 reads CASRGTSGSSYNEQFF. The CDR3 DNA sequence: TGTGCCAGCAGGGGGACTAGCGGGAGCTCCTACAATGAGCAGTTCTTC.

This clonotype came up a few times. The rearrangement uses TRBV7-2 and TRBJ2-3; D perhaps matches TRBD1 (6 bases). Germline V gene lookup returns CDR1 SGHTA and CDR2 FQGNSA. This CDR3 region has 15 residues. V was shortened by 5 bases and J by 1 base, with 13 bases between the two germline ends. This chain's CDR3 is CASSPAGQRTDTQYF. Written as DNA, the CDR3 is TGTGCCAGCAGCCCGGCCGGACAGCGCACAGATACGCAGTATTTT.

This clonotype has just a few counts. This chain uses TRBV29-1 with TRBJ1-2; D might be TRBD1 (5 bases). Germline assignment: CDR1 SQVTM and CDR2 ANQGSEA. Trimming shortened V by 4 bases and J by 8 bases, and 17 bases separated the two germline ends. The CDR3 contains 13 residues. DNA of the CDR3: TGCAGCGTTGGTAGTAAGGTGAGGGACGGCTACACCTTC. Translated, it gives CSVGSKVRDGYTF.

The genes are TRBV3-1 and TRBJ2-3, with TRBD1 matching over 9 bases. J was trimmed by 3 bases and V by 4 bases; bases with no gene match: 11. This CDR3 comprises 17 residues. The V gene's germline CDR1 is LGHDT and CDR2 YNNKEL (reference sequence). This chain's CDR3 is CASSPRGTGRSTDTQYF. CDR3 nucleotide sequence: TGTGCCAGCAGCCCCAGAGGGACAGGGAGATCGACAGATACGCAGTATTTT.

Only a few counts were recorded for this clonotype. The gene calls are TRBV28 and TRBJ1-1, with D perhaps TRBD1 (5 bases). CDR3 size: 13 residues. Trimming left V 7 bases short and J 4 bases short, with 13 bases between. Germline-derived CDR1 and CDR2 are MDHEN and SYDVKM. CDR3 protein: CASTAGGPTEAFF. The DNA for the CDR3 is TGTGCCAGCACCGCCGGGGGTCCCACTGAAGCTTTCTTT.

The table lists this clonotype with a few counts. This sequence joins TRBV10-3 and TRBJ2-1; D perhaps matches TRBD1 (5 bases). V lost 0 bases to trimming and J lost 0 bases, with 9 bases between them. The CDR3 has 16 amino acids. In germline, CDR1 is ENHRY, CDR2 SYGVKD. The CDR3: CAISESTQGSYNEQFF. The CDR3 DNA sequence: TGTGCCATCAGTGAGTCGACTCAGGGCTCCTACAATGAGCAGTTCTTC.

The table lists this clonotype with a few counts. This rearrangement joins TRBV2 to TRBJ2-3; D is undetermined. Per the germline V gene, CDR1 is SNHLY and CDR2 is FYNNEI. The V gene lost 6 bases and the J gene lost 0 bases, with 13 bases spanning the gap. This CDR3 has 15 residues. CDR3 amino acids: CASSSRPISTDTQYF. The CDR3 DNA follows: TGTGCCAGCAGCTCTAGACCCATTAGCACAGATACGCAGTATTTT. Looking up the rest from reference TRBV2 and TRBJ2-3 gives the full variable domain: EPEVTQTPSHQVTQMGQEVILRCVPISNHLYFYWYRQILGQKVEFLVSFYNNEISEKSEIFDDQFSVERPDGSNFTLKIRSTKLEDSAMYFCASSSRPISTDTQYFGPGTRLTVL.

This clonotype was observed many times. V is TRBV12-3 or TRBV12-4 and J is TRBJ2-7; no definite D call. V gave up 4 bases and J gave up 6 bases, with 10 bases separating them. The CDR3 runs 12 residues. CDR3 residues: CASSSPPGEQYF. The CDR3, as DNA: TGTGCCAGCAGTTCCCCTCCAGGCGAGCAGTACTTC.

This clonotype turned up a few times. The V and J genes are TRBV6-1 and TRBJ2-1; 8 bases align to TRBD2. Germline V gene sequence: CDR1 MNHNS, CDR2 SASEGT. The length of the CDR3 is 15 residues. V shed 8 bases, J shed 4 bases, and the junction held 10 bases outside the gene matches. The CDR3 DNA is TGTGCCAGCCTCGGGGGGGCTAGCCGGTACAATGAGCAGTTCTTC. Translating gives CASLGGASRYNEQFF.

The CDR3 nucleotides are TGTGCCAGCAGCTTATTCCAACCGGGGACAGATACGCAGTATTTT. Translating it yields CASSLFQPGTDTQYF. The chain recombines TRBV11-2 with TRBJ2-3, with a weak D call TRBD2 (5 bases). CDR1 is SGHAT, CDR2 FQNNGV, per germline. V was cut by 2 bases and J by 3 bases, with 12 bases left in between. This CDR3 region has 15 residues.

This clonotype was counted between two and nine times. The genes are TRBV29-1 and TRBJ2-3; no clear D. Trimming shortened V by 4 bases and J by 1 base, and 12 bases separated the two germline ends. This CDR3 is 14 amino acids long. Per the germline V gene, CDR1 is SQVTM and CDR2 is ANQGSEA. The chain's CDR3 is CSVGPGSRTDTQYF. The CDR3 bases are TGCAGCGTTGGCCCCGGATCGCGCACAGATACGCAGTATTTT.

This clonotype has a handful of counts. The gene calls are TRBV24-1 and TRBJ2-2, with D unclear. V was clipped by 7 bases and J by 0 bases, with 8 bases between them. The germline gives CDR1 KGHDR, CDR2 SFDVKD. The CDR3 has 14 amino acids. CDR3: CATSRTTNTGELFF. As DNA, the CDR3 is TGTGCCACCAGCCGTACAACGAACACCGGGGAGCTGTTTTTT.